Below are 5 T cell receptor beta chains sequenced from a single sample in a study of T cell responses to AZD1222 COVID-19 vaccine. Profiled with immunoSEQ multiplex PCR; TCRdb holds only in-frame clones, not every one. Among 60,000 to 80,000 clones listed, around three quarters were seen once. Material: peripheral blood, obtained 28 days after the second AZD1222 dose. All receptors derive from an adult who received the AZD1222 COVID-19 vaccine.

The chain joins TRBV29-1 to TRBJ2-3; 13 bases match TRBD2. Germline V gene lookup returns CDR1 SQVTM and CDR2 ANQGSEA. The CDR3 totals 14 residues. Trimming at V came to 6 bases and at J to 1 base, leaving 1 base not matched to a gene. CDR3 in DNA: TGCAGCGTAGGACTAGCGGGGGGCACAGATACGCAGTATTTT. Its protein is CSVGLAGGTDTQYF.

J is TRBJ2-3 and V is TRBV30; weak D call: TRBD2 (5 bases). The CDR3 has 13 amino acids. Trimming left V 5 bases short and J 0 bases short, with 9 bases between. Germline V lookup: CDR1 GTSNPN, CDR2 SVGIG (reference sequence). CDR3 residues: CAWRTSSTDTQYF. CDR3 DNA sequence: TGTGCCTGGCGGACTTCTAGCACAGATACGCAGTATTTT. The complete variable domain, with remaining parts taken from reference TRBV30 and TRBJ2-3, reads SQTIHQWPATLVQPVGSPLSLECTVEGTSNPNLYWYRQAAGRGLQLLFYSVGIGQISSEVPQNLSASRPQDRQFILSSKKLLLSDSGFYLCAWRTSSTDTQYFGPGTRLTVL.

The CDR3 region is CASSISQNTGELFF. The CDR3 DNA is TGTGCCAGTAGTATATCCCAGAACACCGGGGAGCTGTTTTTT. The chain is built from TRBV19 and TRBJ2-2; no definite D call. CDR3 length equals 14 residues. V was trimmed by 2 bases and J by 1 base, leaving 5 bases between them. CDR1 and CDR2 (germline): LNHDA, SQIVND (reference sequence).

The genes are TRBV30 and TRBJ1-6; weak D call: TRBD1 (6 bases). CDR1 and CDR2 (germline): GTSNPN, SVGIG (reference sequence). V lost 4 bases to trimming and J lost 3 bases, with 19 bases between them. There are 17 residues in the CDR3. This CDR3 is CAWTTGQLSNYNSPLHF. The CDR3 region has the DNA TGTGCCTGGACGACGGGACAACTTTCGAACTATAATTCACCCCTCCACTTT.

The genes are TRBV5-1 and TRBJ2-2; D gene ambiguous. This CDR3 spans 15 amino acids. V was cut by 1 base and J by 0 bases, with 7 bases left in between. Germline CDR1 is SGHRS and CDR2 is YFSETQ. The CDR3 is CASSLKPANTGELFF. The CDR3, as DNA: TGCGCCAGCAGCTTGAAGCCCGCGAACACCGGGGAGCTGTTTTTT.